This T cell receptor beta chain was documented in a study of T cell repertoires in aging, cancer and after chemotherapy. The length of the CDR3 is 15 residues. Germline CDR1 is SGHRS and CDR2 is YFSETQ. Losses at the gene ends were 1 base for V and 6 bases for J; bases not matched to a gene: 7. Peripheral blood genomic DNA, not sorted cells or RNA, was the template. Rearranged V-D-J TRB sequences were amplified with a mixed TRB-A/B primer pool. TCRdb itself ran the multiplex PCR reads through MiXCR, one entry per CDR3 protein. This table has roughly 6,200 distinct CDR3 sequences, 30% appearing once. Sequenced input: blood. The sequence was obtained from a human donor with a blood cancer. The chain carries TRBV5-1 and TRBJ2-3, with TRBD2 matching 8 bases. As DNA, the CDR3 is TGCGCCAGCAGCTTGACGGGAGGGGTTGTGGATACGCAGTATTTT. It is translated as CASSLTGGVVDTQYF.